Listed below are T cell receptor beta chains from one sample, sequenced in a study of beta chain features in type 1 diabetes. This table comes from immunoSEQ multiplex PCR, and its TCRdb copy is limited to in-frame clones, with some not included. The sample carries about 59,000 clones, around 63% recorded once. The specimen was Tregs from blood. These receptors came from a woman aged 18-30 years in good health. The CDR3 runs from the conserved cysteine through the conserved F or W. A D gene is named only where the DNA matches it firmly. Not all rows give a size; the values are once, few, many and, for expanded clones, a class.

j_call | d_call | clone_size | v_call | cdr3_length | cdr3_aa | cdr3_nt
TRBJ2-5 | . | . | TRBV2 | 12 | CASNQVGGTQYF | TGTGCCAGCAACCAAGTGGGGGGGACCCAGTACTTC
TRBJ1-5 | TRBD1 | . | TRBV30 | 13 | CALDRGGNQPQHF | TGTGCCTTGGACAGGGGCGGCAATCAGCCCCAGCATTTT
TRBJ1-5 | . | . | TRBV7-2 | 15 | CASSSGGRGNQPQHF | TGTGCCAGCAGCTCCGGCGGCAGGGGCAATCAGCCCCAGCATTTT
TRBJ1-2 | TRBD1 | few | TRBV30 | 11 | CAWMADRGYTF | TGTGCCTGGATGGCGGACAGGGGTTACACCTTC
TRBJ2-3 | . | . | TRBV5-1 | 12 | CASSENSDTQYF | TGCGCCAGCAGTGAGAATAGTGATACGCAGTATTTT
TRBJ1-4 | TRBD1 | few | TRBV29-1 | 13 | CSVPGQGGEKLFF | TGCAGCGTTCCGGGACAGGGAGGTGAAAAACTGTTTTTT
TRBJ2-2 | TRBD1 | . | TRBV10-3 | 16 | CAISTSGTGATGELFF | TGTGCCATCTCCACCTCCGGGACAGGGGCCACCGGGGAGCTGTTTTTT
TRBJ2-1 | TRBD1 | . | TRBV7-2 | 15 | CASSLVGGGGNEQFF | TGTGCCAGCAGCTTGGTAGGGGGCGGCGGGAATGAGCAGTTCTTC
TRBJ1-5 | TRBD1 | few | TRBV19 | 14 | CASSLTQGIQPQHF | TGTGCCAGTAGTCTAACACAGGGGATTCAGCCCCAGCATTTT
TRBJ1-1 | TRBD1 | few | TRBV5-1 | 16 | CASSLAGGQTNTEAFF | TGCGCCAGCAGCTTGGCCGGGGGACAGACGAACACTGAAGCTTTCTTT